Below are 29 T cell receptor beta chains sequenced from a single sample in a study of T cell repertoires in cytomegalovirus infection (dated by TCRdb to about 2019). The reads were generated on an Illumina HiSeq 1500. TCRdb applied fastp at Q25 and MiXCR to the public reads, then kept only in-frame beta chains. A single entry per CDR3 protein holds the most common genes and DNA from its merged rows. The sample yields around 450,000 distinct CDR3 sequences; 31% were counted once. The top ten constitute about an eighth of the sample. Sequences were obtained from PBMCs. These receptors all come from a human donor in good health (CMV status not recorded). Some clones in this sample may be carry-over from other donors' samples.

The chain recombines TRBV6-1 with TRBJ1-5; 8 nucleotides line up with TRBD1. Germline CDR1 is MNHNS and CDR2 is SASEGT. The V gene end was trimmed by 2 bases and the J gene end by 3 bases; junction bases not matched to a gene: 3. CDR3 size: 15 residues. CDR3 protein: CASSETTGVNQPQHF. Here the CDR3 DNA reads TGTGCCAGCAGTGAAACGACAGGGGTCAATCAGCCCCAGCATTTT.

This clonotype came up many times. This chain links TRBV7-8 with TRBJ1-5; D is uncertain. The V end was cut by 5 bases, the J end by 6 bases, with 20 bases between. The CDR3 length is 16 residues. The V gene's germline CDR1 is SGHVS and CDR2 FQNEAQ. For the CDR3, the DNA is TGTGCCAGCAGCCCCCAGAGTGGGGATCGGCGTCAGCCCCAGCATTTT. This translates into CASSPQSGDRRQPQHF.

In this sample, this clonotype turned up a few times. The chain links TRBV6-5 to TRBJ1-1; a possible D gene is TRBD1 (6 bases). This CDR3 has 13 residues. V shed 7 bases and J shed 7 bases, with 16 bases lying between them. Germline V CDR1 and CDR2: MNHEY, SVGAGI. CDR3 region: CASTWTAGGEAFF. DNA for the CDR3: TGTGCCAGCACCTGGACAGCGGGGGGTGAAGCTTTCTTT.

Concerning this clonotype itself: A much larger clonotype is one base distant, so this may be a read error. Likely a read error: the CDR3 ends without its conserved phenylalanine or tryptophan. The chain combines TRBV12-3 or TRBV12-4 with TRBJ2-5, with TRBD2 as a possible D gene (6 bases). The CDR3 spans 16 residues. V lost 3 bases and J lost 0, with 14 bases in between. CDR3 in DNA: TGTGCCAGCAGTTTCCAGGGACTGATGTACCAAGAGACCCAGTACTTA. It yields the protein CASSFQGLMYQETQYL.

This clonotype came up a few times. The chain is built from TRBV6-5 and TRBJ1-6; the D gene is possibly TRBD1 (6 bases). Germline V gene lookup returns CDR1 MNHEY and CDR2 SVGAGI. The CDR3 totals 17 residues. Trimming stripped 3 bases from V and 7 bases from J, with 19 bases between. In nucleotides, the CDR3 is TGTGCCAGCAGTTATCGGACAGCGCGGTCTGGGAATTCACCCCTCCACTTT. Encoded protein: CASSYRTARSGNSPLHF.

Note on this clonotype: With a much larger clone just one base away, this may be a read error. J is TRBJ2-3 and V is TRBV4-2; D is ambiguous. This CDR3 spans 17 amino acids. The germline CDR1 and CDR2 sequences are LGHNA and YNFKEQ. CDR3 bases: TGTGCCAGCAGCCAAGATGGCGCGGCGCCCGCCACAGATACGCAGTCTTTT. Protein product: CASSQDGAAPATDTQSF.

This clonotype was counted between two and nine times. The gene calls are TRBV7-9 and TRBJ2-1; perhaps TRBD1 as D (6 bases). The V and J ends lost 5 bases and 9 bases respectively, with 14 bases between them. Germline CDR1 and CDR2: SEHNR and FQNEAQ (reference sequence). This CDR3 has 13 residues. CDR3 protein: CASSPLGAGEQFF. In nucleotides, the CDR3 is TGTGCCAGCAGCCCTCTGGGGGCAGGTGAGCAGTTCTTC.

The V and J genes are TRBV28 and TRBJ2-5; 12 nucleotides match TRBD2. V gave up 4 bases and J gave up 3 bases; unmatched junction bases: 6. This CDR3 region has 16 residues. In germline, CDR1 is MDHEN, CDR2 SYDVKM. The CDR3 loop is CASSWTSGVAEETQYF. The DNA for the CDR3 is TGTGCCAGCAGTTGGACTAGCGGGGTCGCGGAAGAGACCCAGTACTTC.

The chain recombines TRBV20-1 with TRBJ2-1; 7 nucleotides agree with TRBD2. The V and J ends lost 5 bases and 4 bases, in that order; junction bases with no gene match: 11. Germline CDR1 is DFQATT and CDR2 is SNEGSKA (reference sequence). The CDR3 sequence is 15 residues long. The CDR3 DNA reads TGCAGTGCTCCATCGAATAGCGGGCTTTACAATGAGCAGTTCTTC. It is translated as CSAPSNSGLYNEQFF.

J is TRBJ2-3 and V is TRBV7-6, with TRBD1 matching over 7 bases. The CDR3 covers 16 residues. Germline V gene sequence: CDR1 SGHVS, CDR2 FNYEAQ. The V segment lost 4 bases and the J segment 1 base; nucleotides outside the gene matches: 8. CDR3 amino acids: CASSSQTGQRTDTQYF. The CDR3 DNA sequence: TGTGCCAGCAGCTCCCAAACGGGACAGCGCACAGATACGCAGTATTTT.

The chain combines TRBV24-1 with TRBJ2-1; 9 nucleotides line up with TRBD2. Germline V gene sequence: CDR1 KGHDR, CDR2 SFDVKD. J was trimmed by 2 bases and V by 4 bases; bases with no gene match: 5. The CDR3 runs 16 residues. In nucleotides, the CDR3 is TGTGCCACCAGTGAGTTAGCGGGGGCACCCTACAATGAGCAGTTCTTC. Protein product: CATSELAGAPYNEQFF.

This chain uses TRBV2 with TRBJ2-2, with TRBD1 matching 8 bases. Germline trimming cut 0 bases from V and 6 bases from J; bases unmatched to any gene: 3. Looked up from germline, CDR1 is SNHLY and CDR2 is FYNNEI. CDR3 length: 15 amino acids. In DNA form, the CDR3 reads TGTGCCAGCAGTGAAGCCCTACAGGGGGCCGGGGAGCTGTTTTTT. As protein: CASSEALQGAGELFF.

The chain is built from TRBV6-6 and TRBJ2-3; TRBD2 might be the D (6 bases). This CDR3 region has 17 residues. Trimming removed 3 bases at V and 1 base at J, with 17 bases between. Looked up from germline, CDR1 is MNHNY and CDR2 is SVGAGI (reference sequence). Here the CDR3 DNA reads TGTGCCAGCAGTTATTGGGGACTTGCATCGCGCACAGATACGCAGTATTTT. Its translation is CASSYWGLASRTDTQYF.

This clonotype was seen only a few times. This CDR3 is CATSDSRTQPVTDTQYF. The CDR3 DNA follows: TGTGCCACCAGTGATTCCAGAACCCAACCCGTCACAGATACGCAGTATTTT. V gene TRBV24-1 combines with J gene TRBJ2-3, with D unresolved. CDR3 length equals 17 residues. Trimming removed 2 bases at V and 2 bases at J, with 16 bases between. The V gene's germline CDR1 is KGHDR and CDR2 SFDVKD.

In its sample, this clonotype was seen many times. The chain's CDR3 is CASSLSGWETQYF. Written as DNA, the CDR3 is TGTGCCAGCAGCTTAAGTGGGTGGGAGACCCAGTACTTC. V and J are TRBV7-6 and TRBJ2-5; D is ambiguous. Germline V lookup: CDR1 SGHVS, CDR2 FNYEAQ. The CDR3 covers 13 residues. Trimming stripped 2 bases from V and 5 bases from J, with 9 bases between.

The chain links TRBV5-1 to TRBJ2-7, with 14 nucleotides matching TRBD2. Germline V gene sequence: CDR1 SGHRS, CDR2 YFSETQ. The V gene end was trimmed by 4 bases and the J gene end by 1 base; junction bases not matched to a gene: 4. The CDR3 is made up of 16 amino acids. CDR3 coding DNA: TGCGCCAGCAGCGGGACTAGCGGGGGACGTTCCTACGAGCAGTACTTC. Amino acid sequence: CASSGTSGGRSYEQYF.

The CDR3 coding sequence is TGTGCCAGCAGTCCGCGTGGTGTGGTGTCGCCCGAGCAGTACTTC. This translates into CASSPRGVVSPEQYF. This rearrangement joins TRBV28 to TRBJ2-7; D uncertain. The length of the CDR3 is 15 residues. The ends were cut back, 5 bases at V and 6 bases at J, with 20 bases in the middle. Looked up from germline, CDR1 is MDHEN and CDR2 is SYDVKM.

This clonotype was observed at least ten times. The chain uses TRBV11-2 and TRBJ2-2; 8 bases are a match to TRBD1. V lost 1 base, J lost 4 bases, and 5 bases stayed unmatched. The CDR3 is 16 amino acids. Germline V gene data show CDR1 as SGHAT and CDR2 as FQNNGV. The CDR3 DNA reads TGTGCCAGCAGCTTAGGGTGGACAGGGCGCACCGGGGAGCTGTTTTTT. It yields the protein CASSLGWTGRTGELFF.

This clonotype came up many times. The rearrangement uses TRBV19 and TRBJ1-2, with D uncertain. The CDR3 contains 13 residues. Germline V gene sequence: CDR1 LNHDA, CDR2 SQIVND (reference sequence). V gave up 4 bases and J gave up 2 bases, with 8 bases separating them. CDR3 DNA sequence: TGTGCCAGTAGTACGACGCAGAACTATGGCTACACCTTC. Encoded protein: CASSTTQNYGYTF.

This chain uses TRBV23-1 with TRBJ2-3; perhaps TRBD1 as D (5 bases). TRBV23-1 is designated an ORF whose function remains uncertain. The CDR3 is 18 amino acids. Trimming shortened V by 0 bases and J by 1 base, and 17 bases separated the two germline ends. Here the CDR3 DNA reads TGCGCCAGCAGTCAATCGGAGTCTGGACAAAATTGCACAGATACGCAGTATTTT. Translated, it gives CASSQSESGQNCTDTQYF.

Only a few counts were recorded for this clonotype. J is TRBJ2-6 and V is TRBV7-8; the D gene is possibly TRBD1 (6 bases). Germline V gives CDR1 SGHVS, CDR2 FQNEAQ. V dropped 3 bases and J dropped 3 bases, with 15 bases sitting between them. The CDR3 extends over 17 amino acids. The CDR3 region is CASSLEQTGYGANVLTF. The DNA for the CDR3 is TGTGCCAGCAGCTTGGAGCAGACAGGTTATGGGGCCAACGTCCTGACTTTC.

Notes on this clonotype: This may come from a read error, since a much larger clone is one base off. This chain connects TRBV7-2 to TRBJ1-2; D uncertain. The CDR3 covers 14 residues. Germline-derived CDR1 and CDR2 are SGHTA and FQGNSA. V lost 6 bases and J lost 4, with 15 bases in between. CDR3 DNA sequence: TGTGCCAGCAGGTTACCCAGTGAACCCTATGGCTACACCTTC. It specifies CASRLPSEPYGYTF.

The chain links TRBV7-2 to TRBJ1-2, with D uncertain. The V gene's germline CDR1 is SGHTA and CDR2 FQGNSA. Trimming took off 2 bases at V and 5 bases at J, with 18 bases between the two ends. This CDR3 is built from 16 residues. CDR3 DNA: TGTGCCAGCAGCTTATGTTCTGGGAAGGTTAGGTATGGCTACACCTTC. It encodes CASSLCSGKVRYGYTF. Combining the CDR3 with reference TRBV7-2 and TRBJ1-2 gives the whole variable domain GAGVSQSPSNKVTEKGKDVELRCDPISGHTALYWYRQSLGQGLEFLIYFQGNSAPDKSGLPSDRFSAERTGGSVSTLTIQRTQQEDSAVYLCASSLCSGKVRYGYTFGSGTRLTVV.

About this clonotype itself: Its ends do not fully match the called genes, so a read error is possible. The chain uses TRBV4-1 and TRBJ2-5; possible D gene TRBD1, 7 bases. The CDR3 contains 14 residues. Germline assignment: CDR1 MGHRA and CDR2 YSYEKL. CDR3 residues: CSSSQGGAQETQDF. Here the CDR3 DNA reads TGCTCCAGCAGCCAGGGGGGCGCCCAAGAGACCCAGGACTTC.

V gene TRBV4-1 combines with J gene TRBJ2-5; 9 positions match TRBD1. J was trimmed by 7 bases and V by 0 bases; bases with no gene match: 12. The V gene's germline CDR1 is MGHRA and CDR2 YSYEKL. The CDR3 runs to 17 residues. Here the CDR3 DNA reads TGCGCCAGCAGCCAAGAACAATCGGGACAGGGAAGATGGACCCAGTACTTC. Residues: CASSQEQSGQGRWTQYF.

Of note for this clonotype: One junction end disagrees with the germline gene, perhaps due to a read error. The chain's CDR3 is CASSQGSSGGVEQLF. CDR3 DNA: TGCGCCAGCAGCCAAGGATCTAGCGGGGGGGTTGAGCAGTTATTC. This chain connects TRBV4-1 to TRBJ2-1, with 12 bases matching TRBD2. This CDR3 contains 15 residues. The germline gives CDR1 MGHRA, CDR2 YSYEKL.

The chain carries TRBV5-4 and TRBJ1-6; unclear D gene. The V gene's germline CDR1 is SGHNT and CDR2 YYREEE (reference sequence). Between the trimmed V and J ends, which lost 1 base and 7 bases, there was a span of 9 bases. The CDR3 runs 14 residues. CDR3: CASSLTEKNSPLHF. The CDR3 region has the DNA TGTGCCAGCAGCTTGACCGAGAAAAATTCACCCCTCCACTTT.

The gene calls are TRBV6-6 and TRBJ1-1, with D unclear. With 6 bases removed from V and 7 bases from J, the gap between germline ends came to 15 bases. CDR1 MNHNY and CDR2 SVGAGI come from the germline V gene (reference sequence). CDR3 size: 13 residues. For the CDR3, the DNA is TGTGCCAGCAGCCTCACCTTTGGGCTTGAAGCTTTCTTT. This codes for CASSLTFGLEAFF.

This clonotype was seen a few times. In nucleotides, the CDR3 is TGTGCCACAGCGGTCAGCGGGGGGGTGAACACCGGGGAGCTGTTTTTT. Translation: CATAVSGGVNTGELFF. The chain employs TRBV19 and TRBJ2-2; 10 nucleotides line up with TRBD2. The CDR3 consists of 16 residues. After removal of 10 bases from V and 1 base from J, the junction contained 9 bases not matched to a gene. In germline, CDR1 is LNHDA, CDR2 SQIVND (reference sequence).